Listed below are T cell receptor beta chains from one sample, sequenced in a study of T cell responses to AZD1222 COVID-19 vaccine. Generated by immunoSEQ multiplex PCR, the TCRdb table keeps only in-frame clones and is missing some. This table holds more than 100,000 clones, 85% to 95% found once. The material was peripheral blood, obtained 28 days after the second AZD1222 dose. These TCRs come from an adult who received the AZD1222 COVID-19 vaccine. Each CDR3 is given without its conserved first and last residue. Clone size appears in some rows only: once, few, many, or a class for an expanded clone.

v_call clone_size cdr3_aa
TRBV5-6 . ASSFRGTGLYTEAF
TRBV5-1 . ASSGQDDGELF
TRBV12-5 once ASGWGETQY
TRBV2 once ASSEASTQETQY
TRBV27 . ASSTIARTGKETQY
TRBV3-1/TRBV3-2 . ASSQGRGGNEKLF
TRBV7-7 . ASSLARTGGPDELF
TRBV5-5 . ASSPGGVYEQY
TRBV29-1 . SVEGHTGADTQY
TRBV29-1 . SVEGAGEEVYGYT
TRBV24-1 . ATSDPGTAPDTQY
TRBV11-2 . ASSPRLVTYEQY
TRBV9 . ASNSLEGRDTQY
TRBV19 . ASSIGGAVGQPQH
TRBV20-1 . SAGGVNIQY
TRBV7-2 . ASSPGLALDTQY
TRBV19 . ASSRKRNTEAF
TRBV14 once ASRQIQATGELF
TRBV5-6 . ASSLVEDTQY
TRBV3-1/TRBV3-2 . ASSQGGWGSGGHEQY
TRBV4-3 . ASSQGRDQPQH
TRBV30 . AWSGGSGNLWELF
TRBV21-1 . ASSKNREVRYEQY
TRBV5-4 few ASRQQGPNSPLH
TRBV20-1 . SAGSNYGYT
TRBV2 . ASSRPPTGELF
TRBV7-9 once RGEDTQY
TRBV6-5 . ASRQGLNTGELF
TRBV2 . ASGDRENQPQH
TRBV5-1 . ASRIRFGNTEAF
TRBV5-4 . ASSLWTNQNIQY
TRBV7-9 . ASSLRTPTNEKLF
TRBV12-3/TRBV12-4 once ASSLIRGQPQH
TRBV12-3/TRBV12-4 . ASTLRGDGYT
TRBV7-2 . ASSLDVGKGTGELF
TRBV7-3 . ASSSTGTLQETQY
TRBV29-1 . SFDRGPYEQY
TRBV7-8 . ASSLGTGPYYGYT
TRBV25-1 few ASSNSLFLEF
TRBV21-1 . ASSKASRARANYEQY
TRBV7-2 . ASSLVPSLSSYEQY
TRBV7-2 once ASSLGGRLN
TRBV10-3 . AISDRARGENSPLH
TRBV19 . ASSAGTENTEAF
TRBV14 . ASSQDTWYGYT
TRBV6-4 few ASRWTGQPPLH
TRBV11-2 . ASSLGGATYNSPLH
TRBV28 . ASSFGRTNYGYT
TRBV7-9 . ASTPGVSTDTQY